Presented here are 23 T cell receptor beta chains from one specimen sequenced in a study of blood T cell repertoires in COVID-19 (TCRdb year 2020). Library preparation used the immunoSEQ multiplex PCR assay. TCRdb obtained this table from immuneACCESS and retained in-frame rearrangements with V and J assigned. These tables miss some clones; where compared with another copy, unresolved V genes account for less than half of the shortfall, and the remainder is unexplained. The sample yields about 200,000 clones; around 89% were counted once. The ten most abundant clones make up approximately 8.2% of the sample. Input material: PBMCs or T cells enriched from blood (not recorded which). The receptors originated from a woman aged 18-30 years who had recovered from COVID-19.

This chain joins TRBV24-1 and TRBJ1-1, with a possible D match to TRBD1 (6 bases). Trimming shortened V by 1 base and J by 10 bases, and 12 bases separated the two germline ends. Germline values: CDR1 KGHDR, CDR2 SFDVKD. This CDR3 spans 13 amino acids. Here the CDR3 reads CATSDFGGQAAFF. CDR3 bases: TGTGCCACCAGTGATTTCGGGGGGCAAGCAGCTTTCTTT.

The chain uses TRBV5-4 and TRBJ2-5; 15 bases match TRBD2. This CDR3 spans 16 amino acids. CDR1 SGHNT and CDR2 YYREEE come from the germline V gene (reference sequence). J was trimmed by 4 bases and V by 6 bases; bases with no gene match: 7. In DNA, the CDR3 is TGTGCCAGCACCGGACTAGCGGGGGGGTCAGGAGAGACCCAGTACTTC. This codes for CASTGLAGGSGETQYF.

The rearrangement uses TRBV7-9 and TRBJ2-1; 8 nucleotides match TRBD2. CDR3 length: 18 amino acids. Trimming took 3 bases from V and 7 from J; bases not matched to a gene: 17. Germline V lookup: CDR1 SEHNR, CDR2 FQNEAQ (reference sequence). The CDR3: CASSFRGAGGTVGNEQFF. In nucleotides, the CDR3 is TGTGCCAGCAGCTTCCGCGGGGCGGGGGGTACAGTGGGGAATGAGCAGTTCTTC.

The CDR3 DNA sequence: TGTGCCACCAGCGGAACTCGGGATCAAGCTTTCTTT. Translation gives CATSGTRDQAFF. V is TRBV15 and J is TRBJ1-1; D unclear. CDR3 length: 12 amino acids. Trimming removed 5 bases from V and 9 bases from J, with 13 bases in between. Germline CDR1 LNHNV, CDR2 YYDKDF (reference sequence). Combining the CDR3 with reference TRBV15 and TRBJ1-1 gives the whole variable domain DAMVIQNPRYQVTQFGKPVTLSCSQTLNHNVMYWYQQKSSQAPKLLFHYYDKDFNNEADTPDNFQSRRPNTSFCFLDIRSPGLGDTAMYLCATSGTRDQAFFGQGTRLTVV.

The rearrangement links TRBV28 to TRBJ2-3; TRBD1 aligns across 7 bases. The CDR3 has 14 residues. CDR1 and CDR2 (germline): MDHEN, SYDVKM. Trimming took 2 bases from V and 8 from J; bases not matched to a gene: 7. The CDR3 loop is CASSLLSTGSTQYF. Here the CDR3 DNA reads TGTGCCAGCAGTTTACTCTCGACAGGGTCTACGCAGTATTTT. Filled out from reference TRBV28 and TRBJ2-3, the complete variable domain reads DVKVTQSSRYLVKRTGEKVFLECVQDMDHENMFWYRQDPGLGLRLIYFSYDVKMKEKGDIPEGYSVSREKKERFSLILESASTNQTSMYLCASSLLSTGSTQYFGPGTRLTVL.

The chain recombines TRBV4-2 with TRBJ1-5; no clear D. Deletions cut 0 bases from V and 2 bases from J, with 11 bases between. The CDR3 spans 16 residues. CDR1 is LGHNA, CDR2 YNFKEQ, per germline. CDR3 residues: CASSQEENFGNQPQHF. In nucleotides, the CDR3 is TGTGCCAGCAGCCAAGAAGAGAATTTCGGCAATCAGCCCCAGCATTTT.

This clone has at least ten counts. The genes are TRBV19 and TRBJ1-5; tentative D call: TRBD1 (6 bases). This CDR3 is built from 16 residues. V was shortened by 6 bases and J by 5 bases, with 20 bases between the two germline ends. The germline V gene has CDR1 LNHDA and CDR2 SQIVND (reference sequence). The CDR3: CASSETGPWGHQPQHF. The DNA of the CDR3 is TGTGCCAGTAGCGAGACAGGTCCATGGGGGCATCAGCCCCAGCATTTT.

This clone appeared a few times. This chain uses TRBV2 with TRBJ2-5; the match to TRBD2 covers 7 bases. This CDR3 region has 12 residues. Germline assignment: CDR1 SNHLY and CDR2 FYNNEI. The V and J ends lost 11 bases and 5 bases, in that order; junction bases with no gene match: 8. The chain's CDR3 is CAAGGRGETQYF. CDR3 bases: TGTGCCGCCGGAGGGAGGGGCGAGACCCAGTACTTC.

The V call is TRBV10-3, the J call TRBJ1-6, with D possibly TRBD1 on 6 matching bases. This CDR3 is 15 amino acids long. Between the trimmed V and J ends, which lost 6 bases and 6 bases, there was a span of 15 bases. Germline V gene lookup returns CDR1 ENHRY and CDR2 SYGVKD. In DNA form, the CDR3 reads TGTGCCATCAGCACAGGGAAGCGGGGTAATTCACCCCTCCACTTT. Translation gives CAISTGKRGNSPLHF.

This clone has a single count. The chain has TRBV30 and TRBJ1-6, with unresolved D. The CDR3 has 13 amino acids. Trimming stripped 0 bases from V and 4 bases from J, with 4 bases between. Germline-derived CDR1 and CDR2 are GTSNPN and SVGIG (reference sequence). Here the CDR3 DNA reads TGTGCCTGGAGTGTCGTATATAATTCACCCCTCCACTTT. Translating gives CAWSVVYNSPLHF.

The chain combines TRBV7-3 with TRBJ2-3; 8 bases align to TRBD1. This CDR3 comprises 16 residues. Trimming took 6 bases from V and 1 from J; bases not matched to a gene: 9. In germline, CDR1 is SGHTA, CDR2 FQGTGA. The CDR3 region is CASSFGQGGGTDTQYF. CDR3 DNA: TGTGCCAGCAGTTTTGGACAGGGAGGAGGCACAGATACGCAGTATTTT.

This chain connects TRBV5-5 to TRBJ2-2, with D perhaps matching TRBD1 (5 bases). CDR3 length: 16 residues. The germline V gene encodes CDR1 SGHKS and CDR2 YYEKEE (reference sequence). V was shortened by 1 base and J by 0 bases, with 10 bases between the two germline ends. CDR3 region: CASSLQGWANTGELFF. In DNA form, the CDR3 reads TGTGCCAGCAGCTTGCAGGGATGGGCGAACACCGGGGAGCTGTTTTTT. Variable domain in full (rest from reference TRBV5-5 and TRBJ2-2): DAGVTQSPTHLIKTRGQQVTLRCSPISGHKSVSWYQQVLGQGPQFIFQYYEKEERGRGNFPDRFSARQFPNYSSELNVNALLLGDSALYLCASSLQGWANTGELFFGEGSRLTVL.

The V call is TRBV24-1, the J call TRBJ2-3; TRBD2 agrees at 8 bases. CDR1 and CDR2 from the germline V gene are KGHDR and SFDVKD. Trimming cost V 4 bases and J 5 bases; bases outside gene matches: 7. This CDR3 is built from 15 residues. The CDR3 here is CATSDLSGDLDTQYF. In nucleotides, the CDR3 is TGTGCCACCAGTGACCTTAGCGGGGATTTAGATACGCAGTATTTT.

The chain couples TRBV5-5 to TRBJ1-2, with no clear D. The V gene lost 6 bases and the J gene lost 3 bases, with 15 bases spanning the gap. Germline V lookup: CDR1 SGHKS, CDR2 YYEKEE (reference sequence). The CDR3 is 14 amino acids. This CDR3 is CASTQTLPHYGYTF. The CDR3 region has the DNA TGTGCCAGCACCCAGACACTGCCCCACTATGGCTACACCTTC.

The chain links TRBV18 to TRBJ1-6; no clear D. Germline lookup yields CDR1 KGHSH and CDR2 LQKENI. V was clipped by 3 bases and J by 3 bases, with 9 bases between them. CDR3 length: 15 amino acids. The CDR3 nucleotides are TGTGCCAGCTCACCGGCCGGGATCTATAATTCACCCCTCCACTTT. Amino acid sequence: CASSPAGIYNSPLHF.

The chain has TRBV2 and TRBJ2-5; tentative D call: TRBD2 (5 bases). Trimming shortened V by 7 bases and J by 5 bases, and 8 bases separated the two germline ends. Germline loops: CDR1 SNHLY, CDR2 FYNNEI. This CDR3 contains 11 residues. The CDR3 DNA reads TGTGCCAGCAAATCGGGGGAGACCCAGTACTTC. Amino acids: CASKSGETQYF.

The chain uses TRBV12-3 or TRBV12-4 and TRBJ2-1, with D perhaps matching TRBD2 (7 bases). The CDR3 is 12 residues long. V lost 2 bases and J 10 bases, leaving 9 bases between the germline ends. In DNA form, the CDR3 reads TGTGCCAGCAGTTTAAGGGGGGGAGAGCAGTTCTTC. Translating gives CASSLRGGEQFF.

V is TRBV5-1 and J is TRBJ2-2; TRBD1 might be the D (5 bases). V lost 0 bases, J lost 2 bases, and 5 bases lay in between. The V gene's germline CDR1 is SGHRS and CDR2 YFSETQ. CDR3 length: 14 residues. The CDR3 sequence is CASSLGTNTGELFF. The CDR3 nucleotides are TGCGCCAGCAGCTTGGGGACAAACACCGGGGAGCTGTTTTTT.

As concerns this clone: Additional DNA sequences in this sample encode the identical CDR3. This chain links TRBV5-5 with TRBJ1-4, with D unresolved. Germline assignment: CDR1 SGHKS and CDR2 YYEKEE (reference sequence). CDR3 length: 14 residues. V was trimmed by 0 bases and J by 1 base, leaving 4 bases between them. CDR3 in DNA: TGTGCCAGCAGCTTGGGAGTAACTAATGAAAAACTGTTTTTT. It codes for CASSLGVTNEKLFF.

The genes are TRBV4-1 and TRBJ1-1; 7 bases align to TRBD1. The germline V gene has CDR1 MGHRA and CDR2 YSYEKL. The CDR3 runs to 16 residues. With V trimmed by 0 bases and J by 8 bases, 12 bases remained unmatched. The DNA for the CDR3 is TGCGCCAGCAGCCAAGATCGAAGGCAGGGGGTTGTGGAAGCTTTCTTT. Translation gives CASSQDRRQGVVEAFF.

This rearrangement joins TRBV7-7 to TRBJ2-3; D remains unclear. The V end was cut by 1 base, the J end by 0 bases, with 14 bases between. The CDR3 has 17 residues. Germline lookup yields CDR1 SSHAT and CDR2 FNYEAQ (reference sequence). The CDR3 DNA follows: TGTGCCAGCAGCTTAGGCCCTCTGCCCGCGAGCACAGATACGCAGTATTTT. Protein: CASSLGPLPASTDTQYF.

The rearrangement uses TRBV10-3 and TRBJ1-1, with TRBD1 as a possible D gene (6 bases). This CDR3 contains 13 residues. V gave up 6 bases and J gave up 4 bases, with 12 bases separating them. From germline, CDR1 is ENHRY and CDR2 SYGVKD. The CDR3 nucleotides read TGTGCCATCAGGCAGGGGTTTCGCACTGAAGCTTTCTTT. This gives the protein CAIRQGFRTEAFF.

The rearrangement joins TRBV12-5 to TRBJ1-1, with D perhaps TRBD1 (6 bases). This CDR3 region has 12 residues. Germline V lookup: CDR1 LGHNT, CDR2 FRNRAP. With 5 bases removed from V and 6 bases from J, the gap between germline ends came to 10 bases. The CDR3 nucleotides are TGTGCTAGTGGTGCGGGGGCCGCTGAAGCTTTCTTT. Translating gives CASGAGAAEAFF.